This T cell receptor (beta chain) was profiled in a study of long-term antiretroviral therapy in people with HIV. General study results and limits: Information pertaining to ART adherence, viral resistance or therapeutic modifications was not obtained.

This clone was counted once. Its antigen is unknown. Researchers ran immunoSEQ v3.0 at survey level. Produced via immunoSEQ multiplex PCR; TCRdb's table is partial and in-frame only. The repertoire holds 45,000 to 50,000 clones, with about 86% as singletons. CDR1 is LNHNV, CDR2 YYDKDF, per germline (reference sequence). The CDR3 loop spans 16 amino acids. Trimming removed 1 base at V and 5 bases at J, with 17 bases between. The genes are TRBV15 and TRBJ2-5, with D possibly being TRBD1 or TRBD2 (5 bases each). Specimen: unsorted PBMCs, collected 0.8 years after starting antiretroviral therapy. The TCR sequence derives from a woman under 30 with HIV. This CDR3 is CATSRGPMGEEETQYF. In nucleotides, the CDR3 is TGTGCCACCAGCAGAGGCCCCATGGGGGAAGAGGAGACCCAGTACTTC.